The 8 T cell receptor beta chains listed next were all sequenced from one sample in a study of spatial heterogeneity in lung cancer. The time point denotes: blood taken at disease recurrence. Whole RNA from tumor, nontumor lung or frozen PBMC was sequenced unsorted. A single record per CDR3 protein comes from TCRdb applying MiXCR to the 5' RACE reads. The table lists 8,500 to 10,000 distinct CDR3 sequences, approximately 3.9% of them singletons. The source material was PBMCs, sampled at recurrence. The receptors come from a female donor with early-stage non-small cell lung cancer.

This clonotype was observed many times. The library was designed around alpha chains, so this beta chain is a stray read whose abundance carries little weight. The J gene is TRBJ2-7, the V gene TRBV5-1, with 15 nucleotides matching TRBD2. The CDR3 covers 16 residues. The trim removed 3 bases at V and 1 base at J, leaving 2 bases unmatched. Germline V gene sequence: CDR1 SGHRS, CDR2 YFSETQ. The CDR3 sequence: CASSWGLAGGSYEQYF. For the CDR3, the DNA is TGCGCCAGCAGCTGGGGACTAGCGGGGGGTTCCTACGAGCAGTACTTC.

Many counts were recorded for this clonotype. This beta chain represents an off-target read in a library built for alpha chains; its size is of limited meaning. The chain is built from TRBV20-1 and TRBJ2-3; D may be TRBD2 (6 bases). Trimming left V 1 base short and J 4 bases short, with 12 bases between. There are 14 residues in the CDR3. From germline, CDR1 is DFQATT and CDR2 SNEGSKA (reference sequence). CDR3 coding DNA: TGCAGTGCTAGAGTTGGAGGGAACGCAGATACGCAGTATTTT. This gives the protein CSARVGGNADTQYF.

This clonotype has at least ten counts. This beta chain is a stray read from a library made for alpha chains; its abundance is not meaningful. This rearrangement joins TRBV5-1 to TRBJ1-2; D remains unclear. In germline, CDR1 is SGHRS, CDR2 YFSETQ. The V end was cut by 4 bases, the J end by 4 bases, with 11 bases between. This CDR3 region has 13 residues. CDR3 amino acids: CASSIGNFYGYTF. DNA of the CDR3: TGCGCCAGCAGCATTGGCAATTTCTATGGCTACACCTTC.

This clonotype has ten or more counts. Because the library targeted alpha chains, this beta chain is an off-target read whose size means little. This rearrangement joins TRBV7-8 to TRBJ2-7; 12 nucleotides align to TRBD2. CDR3 size: 17 residues. The germline V gene encodes CDR1 SGHVS and CDR2 FQNEAQ. V was pared by 5 bases and J by 3 bases, with 11 bases of the junction left unmatched. DNA of the CDR3: TGTGCCAGCAGCCAAGCGAAGACTAGCGGGGGATTCTACGAGCAGTACTTC. It encodes CASSQAKTSGGFYEQYF.

This clonotype appeared many times. Little can be read into the size of this beta chain, an off-target read in a library designed for alpha chains. The J gene is TRBJ2-5, the V gene TRBV5-1; no reliable D call. Germline values: CDR1 SGHRS, CDR2 YFSETQ. The V gene lost 4 bases and the J gene lost 0 bases, with 1 base spanning the gap. The CDR3 runs to 11 residues. CDR3 protein: CASSNQETQYF. The CDR3 DNA reads TGCGCCAGCAGCAACCAAGAGACCCAGTACTTC.

The table lists this clonotype with many counts. This beta chain is off target for a library built for alpha chains, so its abundance means little. V usage is TRBV20-1 and J usage is TRBJ1-6; TRBD1 agrees at 12 bases. The V segment lost 7 bases and the J segment 6 bases; nucleotides outside the gene matches: 4. The CDR3 runs 14 residues. Germline CDR1 reads DFQATT; CDR2 reads SNEGSKA (reference sequence). The DNA for the CDR3 is TGCAGTGGGGGACAGGGGGCTCCTAATTCACCCCTCCACTTT. Translated, it gives CSGGQGAPNSPLHF.

This clonotype was found many times. This beta chain is off target for a library built for alpha chains, so its abundance means little. The genes are TRBV30 and TRBJ2-7, with D possibly matching TRBD2 (6 bases). Germline values: CDR1 GTSNPN, CDR2 SVGIG (reference sequence). The CDR3 totals 13 residues. V lost 1 base and J 6 bases, leaving 13 bases between the germline ends. This CDR3 reads CAWSAWAGTEQYF. CDR3 in DNA: TGTGCCTGGAGTGCGTGGGCGGGGACCGAGCAGTACTTC. The entire variable domain, with the rest obtained from reference TRBV30 and TRBJ2-7, is as follows: SQTIHQWPATLVQPVGSPLSLECTVEGTSNPNLYWYRQAAGRGLQLLFYSVGIGQISSEVPQNLSASRPQDRQFILSSKKLLLSDSGFYLCAWSAWAGTEQYFGPGTRLTVT.

This clonotype was counted many times. Since the library was made to target alpha chains, this beta chain is a stray read and its abundance is not meaningful. This rearrangement joins TRBV7-2 to TRBJ2-3; possibly TRBD1 or TRBD2 for D (6 bases each). Trimming stripped 5 bases from V and 0 bases from J, with 15 bases between. This CDR3 has 16 amino acids. CDR1 and CDR2 from the germline V gene are SGHTA and FQGNSA. CDR3 region: CASSKGGTSSTDTQYF. CDR3 in DNA: TGTGCCAGCAGCAAAGGGGGGACTTCTAGCACAGATACGCAGTATTTT.